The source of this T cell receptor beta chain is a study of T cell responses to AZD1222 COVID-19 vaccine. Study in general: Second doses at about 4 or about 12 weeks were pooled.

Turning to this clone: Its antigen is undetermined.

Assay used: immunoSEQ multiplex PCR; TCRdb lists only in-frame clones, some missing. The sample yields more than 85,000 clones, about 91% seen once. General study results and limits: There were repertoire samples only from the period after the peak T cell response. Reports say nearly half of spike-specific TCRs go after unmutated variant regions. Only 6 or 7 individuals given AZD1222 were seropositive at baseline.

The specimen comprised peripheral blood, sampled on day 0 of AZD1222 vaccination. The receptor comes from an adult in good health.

The CDR3 spells CSVDEGQETQYF. DNA for the CDR3: TGCAGCGTTGATGAAGGCCAAGAGACCCAGTACTTC. This chain joins TRBV29-1 and TRBJ2-5; no clear D. V dropped 3 bases and J dropped 1 base, with 6 bases sitting between them. The V gene's germline CDR1 is SQVTM and CDR2 ANQGSEA. The CDR3 runs to 12 residues.